This passage covers 27 T cell receptor beta chains from one sample sequenced in a study of early T cells in non-severe SARS-CoV-2 infection. TCRdb reprocessed the 5' RACE reads with MiXCR, giving one entry per CDR3 protein. The table has tens of thousands of distinct CDR3 sequences, 4.3% seen once. The sample consisted of whole blood. Receptors originate from an adult who was a healthcare worker with PCR-confirmed SARS-CoV-2 infection or an uninfected control (not recorded which).

This clonotype was seen at least ten times. This rearrangement joins TRBV7-2 to TRBJ2-1, with 11 nucleotides matching TRBD2. The ends lost 5 bases at V and 9 bases at J; junction bases unmatched: 9. Germline CDR1 is SGHTA and CDR2 is FQGNSA. This CDR3 comprises 15 residues. The CDR3 loop reads CASSESSGGYREQFF. The CDR3 DNA follows: TGTGCCAGCAGCGAGTCTAGCGGGGGGTATCGTGAGCAGTTCTTC.

In this sample, this clonotype turned up many times. The J gene is TRBJ2-1, the V gene TRBV5-6, with a weak D call TRBD1 (5 bases). This CDR3 contains 15 residues. The germline V gene has CDR1 SGHDT and CDR2 YYEEEE. V shed 2 bases and J shed 7 bases, with 16 bases lying between them. CDR3 in DNA: TGTGCCAGCAGCTTTAGGTTTGTCAGGGAAAATGAGCAGTTCTTC. Translated: CASSFRFVRENEQFF.

This rearrangement joins TRBV21-1 to TRBJ2-7; whether TRBD2, the table's D call, matches the DNA was not checked. TRBV21-1 is classified as a pseudogene. This CDR3 has 12 residues. DNA for the CDR3: TGTGCCAGACAGGGAGGGGTCTACGAGCAGTACTTC. Translating gives CARQGGVYEQYF.

This clonotype was seen many times. J is TRBJ1-6 and V is TRBV5-1; TRBD1 might be the D (5 bases). The germline CDR1 and CDR2 sequences are SGHRS and YFSETQ. V lost 1 base and J 6 bases, leaving 17 bases between the germline ends. This CDR3 has 17 amino acids. The CDR3 DNA is TGCGCCAGCAGCTTGACAGGTTCCCTGCTTTTTAATTCACCCCTCCACTTT. It is translated as CASSLTGSLLFNSPLHF.

This clonotype has at least ten counts. The gene calls are TRBV5-1 and TRBJ1-1; tentatively, D is TRBD1 (6 bases). Trimming stripped 4 bases from V and 0 bases from J, with 16 bases between. This CDR3 spans 16 amino acids. Germline CDR1 and CDR2: SGHRS and YFSETQ. CDR3 sequence (DNA): TGCGCCAGCAGCCGGAGATCGACAGGCATGAACACTGAAGCTTTCTTT. Translating it yields CASSRRSTGMNTEAFF. The whole variable domain, filled in from reference TRBV5-1 and TRBJ1-1, reads KAGVTQTPRYLIKTRGQQVTLSCSPISGHRSVSWYQQTPGQGLQFLFEYFSETQRNKGNFPGRFSGRQFSNSRSEMNVSTLELGDSALYLCASSRRSTGMNTEAFFGQGTRLTVV.

This clonotype was counted many times. The chain has TRBV6-2 or TRBV6-3 and TRBJ2-3, with 9 bases fitting TRBD2. Germline trimming cut 5 bases from V and 1 base from J; bases unmatched to any gene: 7. Germline CDR1 is MNHEY and CDR2 is SVGEGT. This CDR3 contains 16 residues. CDR3 nucleotides: TGTGCCAGCAGTGAACCGCGGGGGGGCGGCACAGATACGCAGTATTTT. Translating gives CASSEPRGGGTDTQYF.

This clonotype has a count of ten or more. In nucleotides, the CDR3 is TGCGCCAGCAGCCAAGGGGCAGGGACAGATTCACCCCTCCACTTT. Translation: CASSQGAGTDSPLHF. This rearrangement joins TRBV4-1 to TRBJ1-6, with 7 bases lining up with TRBD1. There are 15 residues in the CDR3. J was trimmed by 8 bases and V by 1 base; bases with no gene match: 5. Germline CDR1 reads MGHRA; CDR2 reads YSYEKL.

A few counts support this clonotype. The V and J genes are TRBV18 and TRBJ2-1; 8 positions agree with TRBD2. Germline trimming cut 3 bases from V and 6 bases from J; bases unmatched to any gene: 7. This CDR3 has 15 residues. Germline V gene sequence: CDR1 KGHSH, CDR2 LQKENI. The CDR3 DNA follows: TGTGCCAGCTCACCGGGGCGGGAGGATTTCAATGAGCAGTTCTTC. This encodes CASSPGREDFNEQFF.

This clonotype showed up just a few times. DNA for the CDR3: TGTGCCAGCAGCTTAAGGGCTGGAAACACCATATATTTT. As protein: CASSLRAGNTIYF. This chain links TRBV11-2 with TRBJ1-3; no reliable D call. V lost 2 bases, J lost 2 bases, and 4 bases lay in between. Per germline, CDR1 SGHAT and CDR2 FQNNGV. CDR3 length: 13 amino acids.

This clonotype came up many times. This chain joins TRBV5-4 and TRBJ2-5; 12 bases are a match to TRBD2. Per the germline V gene, CDR1 is SGHNT and CDR2 is YYREEE (reference sequence). Losses at the gene ends were 3 bases for V and 5 bases for J; bases not matched to a gene: 8. The CDR3 runs to 16 residues. This CDR3 reads CASSSMTSGSSETQYF. Here the CDR3 DNA reads TGTGCCAGCAGCTCCATGACTAGCGGGAGCAGTGAGACCCAGTACTTC.

There are many counts of this clonotype. The chain carries TRBV12-3 or TRBV12-4 and TRBJ2-1; 8 bases match TRBD2. V lost 7 bases to trimming and J lost 8 bases; unmatched junction nucleotides: 13. The CDR3 sequence is 15 residues long. The CDR3: CASNNVGGASDEQFF. CDR3 DNA sequence: TGTGCCAGCAATAACGTCGGGGGGGCCTCGGATGAGCAGTTCTTC.

The sample holds many counts of this clonotype. The V call is TRBV6-2 or TRBV6-3, the J call TRBJ2-5; TRBD1 might be the D (7 bases). The CDR3 contains 14 residues. Germline V CDR1 and CDR2: MNHEY, SVGEGT. V was cut by 5 bases and J by 5 bases, with 15 bases left in between. CDR3 region: CASSDPTGRETQYF. CDR3 in DNA: TGTGCCAGCAGTGATCCGACAGGGAGGGAGACCCAGTACTTC.

The sample holds many counts of this clonotype. This rearrangement joins TRBV7-6 to TRBJ2-7; TRBD1 might be the D (5 bases). CDR3 size: 15 residues. Trimming took 6 bases from V and 4 from J, leaving 19 bases between them. Germline V gene data show CDR1 as SGHVS and CDR2 as FNYEAQ. CDR3 residues: CASSHPPGLGYEQYF. CDR3 bases: TGTGCCAGCAGTCATCCTCCAGGGTTGGGGTACGAGCAGTACTTC.

This rearrangement joins TRBV5-1 to TRBJ2-7; D is perhaps TRBD2 (5 bases). Germline V gives CDR1 SGHRS, CDR2 YFSETQ. V lost 4 bases and J 6 bases, leaving 20 bases between the germline ends. The length of the CDR3 is 15 residues. Here the CDR3 DNA reads TGCGCCAGCAGCCCGCGGCAACCGGAGGAGGCCGAGCAGTACTTC. Translating gives CASSPRQPEEAEQYF.

The chain has TRBV24-1 and TRBJ2-3, with a weak D call TRBD2 (6 bases). CDR1 KGHDR and CDR2 SFDVKD come from the germline V gene. This CDR3 has 14 amino acids. V was pared by 4 bases and J by 4 bases, with 11 bases between. The CDR3 here is CATSDAGLSDTQYF. CDR3 in DNA: TGTGCCACCAGTGACGCGGGACTGTCAGATACGCAGTATTTT.

This clonotype was seen at least ten times. CDR3 amino acids: CASSYYRDGLDGYTF. The CDR3 DNA is TGTGCCAGCAGTTACTACAGGGACGGACTAGATGGCTACACCTTC. The V and J genes are TRBV6-5 and TRBJ1-2, with D perhaps TRBD1 (6 bases). Germline V gives CDR1 MNHEY, CDR2 SVGAGI. The CDR3 consists of 15 residues. V lost 1 base and J 6 bases, leaving 15 bases between the germline ends.

In this sample, this clonotype turned up many times. The rearrangement joins TRBV6-6 to TRBJ1-2, with D uncertain. The V gene's germline CDR1 is MNHNY and CDR2 SVGAGI (reference sequence). The CDR3 is 15 residues long. The V end was cut by 5 bases, the J end by 4 bases, with 17 bases between. The CDR3 DNA sequence: TGTGCCAGCAGTAAAAGCCACGGACCCTCCTATGGCTACACCTTC. This codes for CASSKSHGPSYGYTF.

This clonotype was counted ten times or more. This chain uses TRBV7-3 with TRBJ2-1; D possibly corresponds to TRBD1 (6 bases). In germline, CDR1 is SGHTA, CDR2 FQGTGA. Trimming shortened V by 2 bases and J by 10 bases, and 12 bases separated the two germline ends. The CDR3 extends over 13 amino acids. The CDR3 DNA reads as TGTGCCAGCAGCTTATCAATAGGGGGAGAGCAGTTCTTC. As protein: CASSLSIGGEQFF.

This clonotype appeared many times. The rearrangement joins TRBV6-5 to TRBJ1-1; a weak D match, TRBD1 (6 bases). V lost 5 bases and J 6 bases, leaving 13 bases between the germline ends. This CDR3 has 13 amino acids. The germline V gene has CDR1 MNHEY and CDR2 SVGAGI. CDR3 sequence: CASSHSGGAEAFF. DNA for the CDR3: TGTGCCAGCAGTCACAGCGGGGGCGCTGAAGCTTTCTTT.

In its sample, this clonotype was seen many times. The CDR3 reads CASSFRTGFNEKLFF. The CDR3 nucleotides read TGTGCCAGCAGCTTCCGGACAGGATTTAATGAAAAACTGTTTTTT. The chain employs TRBV3-1 and TRBJ1-4; TRBD1 aligns across 7 bases. The germline V gene encodes CDR1 LGHDT and CDR2 YNNKEL (reference sequence). CDR3 length: 15 residues. J was trimmed by 4 bases and V by 5 bases; bases with no gene match: 7.

In its sample, this clonotype was seen many times. This chain links TRBV5-5 with TRBJ2-3; D may be TRBD1 or TRBD2 (5 bases each). The CDR3 totals 17 residues. With 4 bases removed from V and 0 bases from J, the gap between germline ends came to 18 bases. CDR1 is SGHKS and CDR2 is YYEKEE in the germline V gene (reference sequence). Here the CDR3 DNA reads TGTGCCAGCAGCCTGAGGGACGGAACCTTTAGCACAGATACGCAGTATTTT. It encodes CASSLRDGTFSTDTQYF.

At least ten counts were recorded for this clonotype. This chain joins TRBV25-1 and TRBJ2-1; D tentatively fits TRBD1 or TRBD2 (6 bases each). The CDR3 extends over 15 amino acids. The V end was cut by 4 bases, the J end by 7 bases, with 17 bases between. CDR1 is MGHDK and CDR2 is SYGVNS in the germline V gene. CDR3 DNA: TGTGCCAGCAGTGCCCGACAGGAGGGGTTAAATGAGCAGTTCTTC. Amino acid sequence: CASSARQEGLNEQFF.

This clonotype was counted many times. The gene calls are TRBV12-3 or TRBV12-4 and TRBJ2-5; 9 bases are a match to TRBD2. This CDR3 comprises 16 residues. Trimming took 6 bases from V and 4 from J; bases not matched to a gene: 12. CDR3: CASRDLAGGPRETQYF. The CDR3, as DNA: TGTGCCAGCAGAGACCTCGCGGGGGGGCCTCGAGAGACCCAGTACTTC.

This clonotype was detected ten times or more. The genes are TRBV7-3 and TRBJ2-1; 9 nucleotides agree with TRBD2. The CDR3 contains 15 residues. Germline V CDR1 and CDR2: SGHTA, FQGTGA. Losses at the gene ends were 5 bases for V and 6 bases for J; bases not matched to a gene: 8. This CDR3 reads CASSPLAGDLNEQFF. Written as DNA, the CDR3 is TGTGCCAGCAGCCCGTTAGCGGGAGATCTCAATGAGCAGTTCTTC.

This clonotype showed up many times. The chain couples TRBV7-8 to TRBJ2-1, with 11 bases fitting TRBD2. The CDR3 is made up of 17 amino acids. Germline lookup yields CDR1 SGHVS and CDR2 FQNEAQ. Unmatched junction bases numbered 10, after V lost 3 bases and J lost 6 bases. The CDR3 sequence is CASSFSGRALKPNEQFF. In DNA, the CDR3 is TGTGCCAGCAGCTTTAGCGGGAGGGCCCTCAAACCCAATGAGCAGTTCTTC.

The rearrangement uses TRBV6-6 and TRBJ2-7; 8 positions agree with TRBD1. Germline loops: CDR1 MNHNY, CDR2 SVGAGI (reference sequence). J gave up 4 bases and V 6 bases, and 11 bases lay outside the gene matches. This CDR3 contains 15 residues. The CDR3 DNA sequence: TGTGCCAGCAGCGCTCGGGGGACAGGAGCTTACGAGCAGTACTTC. It yields the protein CASSARGTGAYEQYF.

This clonotype was detected many times. DNA of the CDR3: TGCAGTGCTAGGGACTCCAAATCCTCCTACAATGAGCAGTTCTTC. This codes for CSARDSKSSYNEQFF. The chain couples TRBV20-1 to TRBJ2-1; perhaps TRBD2 as D (5 bases). The CDR3 is 15 residues long. The V gene's germline CDR1 is DFQATT and CDR2 SNEGSKA (reference sequence). Trimming removed 3 bases at V and 0 bases at J, with 12 bases between.